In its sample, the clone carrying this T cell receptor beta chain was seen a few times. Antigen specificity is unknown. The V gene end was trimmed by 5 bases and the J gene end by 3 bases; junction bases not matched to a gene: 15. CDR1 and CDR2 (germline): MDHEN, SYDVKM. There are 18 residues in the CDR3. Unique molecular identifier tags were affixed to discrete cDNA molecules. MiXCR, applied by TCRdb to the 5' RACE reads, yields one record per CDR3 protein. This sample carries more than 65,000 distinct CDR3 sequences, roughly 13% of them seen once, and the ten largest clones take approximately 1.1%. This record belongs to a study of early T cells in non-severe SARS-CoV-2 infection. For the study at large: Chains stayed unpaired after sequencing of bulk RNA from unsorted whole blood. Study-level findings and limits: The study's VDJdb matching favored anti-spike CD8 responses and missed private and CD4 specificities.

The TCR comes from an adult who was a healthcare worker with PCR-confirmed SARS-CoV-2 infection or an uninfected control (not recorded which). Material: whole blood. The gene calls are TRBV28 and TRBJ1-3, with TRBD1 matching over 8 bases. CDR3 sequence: CASSPRAGGEFIGNTIYF. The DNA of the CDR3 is TGTGCCAGCAGTCCACGTGCAGGGGGCGAATTTATTGGAAACACCATATATTTT. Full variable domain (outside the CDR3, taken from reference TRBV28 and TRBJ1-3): DVKVTQSSRYLVKRTGEKVFLECVQDMDHENMFWYRQDPGLGLRLIYFSYDVKMKEKGDIPEGYSVSREKKERFSLILESASTNQTSMYLCASSPRAGGEFIGNTIYFGEGSWLTVV.